The rows below give T cell receptor beta chains drawn from one sample of a study of T-cell reconstitution after alpha-beta-depleted transplantation in children. One entry per CDR3 protein results from TCRdb running MiXCR on the PCR reads. This sample has hundreds of thousands of distinct CDR3 sequences, with around 16% found just once. The starting material was PBMCs from the stem cell graft donor, obtained from the stem cell graft. These receptors originate from a human donor who donated a stem cell graft to a child with acute myeloid leukemia. The CDR3 runs from the conserved cysteine through the conserved F or W. The order of the fields is J gene, V gene, D gene, clone size, CDR3 DNA, CDR3 protein. D genes are given only for firm matches. The size of a clone is reported for some rows only, either as once, few or many, or as a class for expanded clones.

J gene: TRBJ2-3; V gene: TRBV21-1; D gene: NA; clone size: NA; CDR3 DNA: TGTGCCAGCAGCAAAGCGGGGACGGGGTCGGAGGCAGATACGCAGTATTTT; CDR3 protein: CASSKAGTGSEADTQYF
J gene: TRBJ2-1; V gene: TRBV28; D gene: NA; clone size: NA; CDR3 DNA: TGTGCCAGTTCCCGGGACGTGTACAATGAGCAGTTCTTC; CDR3 protein: CASSRDVYNEQFF
J gene: TRBJ2-1; V gene: TRBV5-8; D gene: TRBD2; clone size: many; CDR3 DNA: TGTGCCAGCAGATGGAGCGGGGGGTACAATGAGCAGTTCTTC; CDR3 protein: CASRWSGGYNEQFF
J gene: TRBJ2-1; V gene: TRBV29-1; D gene: NA; clone size: many; CDR3 DNA: TGCAGCGTTGACCGGGCTTGGACGAATGAGCAGTTCTTC; CDR3 protein: CSVDRAWTNEQFF
J gene: TRBJ2-2; V gene: TRBV7-8; D gene: NA; clone size: few; CDR3 DNA: TGTGCCAGCAGCTTCATGAGGGTTTCGAACACCGGGGAGCTGTTTTTT; CDR3 protein: CASSFMRVSNTGELFF
J gene: TRBJ1-5; V gene: TRBV10-3; D gene: TRBD1; clone size: few; CDR3 DNA: TGTGCCATCAGCACCGACAGGGTTCAGCCCCAGCATTTT; CDR3 protein: CAISTDRVQPQHF
J gene: TRBJ2-5; V gene: TRBV6-1; D gene: TRBD2; clone size: NA; CDR3 DNA: TGTGCCAGCAGACTCCTAGCGGGGTTCTCCTCGGGTGAGACCCAGTACTTC; CDR3 protein: CASRLLAGFSSGETQYF
J gene: TRBJ1-2; V gene: TRBV10-2; D gene: NA; clone size: many; CDR3 DNA: TGCGCCAGCAGTGTTGACCGAATGAGCTATGGCTACACCTTC; CDR3 protein: CASSVDRMSYGYTF
J gene: TRBJ2-3; V gene: TRBV7-9; D gene: TRBD1; clone size: NA; CDR3 DNA: TGTGCCAGCTCCCCCGGACAGGGGATCTGGACAGATACGCAGTATTTT; CDR3 protein: CASSPGQGIWTDTQYF
J gene: TRBJ2-1; V gene: TRBV12-3/TRBV12-4; D gene: TRBD2; clone size: NA; CDR3 DNA: TGTGCCAGCAGTTTTAGTGGCCTAGCGGGCCCTAATGAGCAGTTCTTC; CDR3 protein: CASSFSGLAGPNEQFF
J gene: TRBJ1-5; V gene: TRBV12-3/TRBV12-4; D gene: TRBD1; clone size: few; CDR3 DNA: TGTGCCAGCAGTTCTGTGGACAGGGGGGACCAGCCCCAGCATTTT; CDR3 protein: CASSSVDRGDQPQHF
J gene: TRBJ1-5; V gene: TRBV12-3/TRBV12-4; D gene: TRBD1; clone size: few; CDR3 DNA: TGTGCCAGCAGCCCAGGGACAGGGCGATGGCGCAATCAGCCCCAGCATTTT; CDR3 protein: CASSPGTGRWRNQPQHF
J gene: TRBJ2-3; V gene: TRBV4-2; D gene: TRBD2; clone size: few; CDR3 DNA: TGTGCCAGCAGCCAAGATCAGACCCGGGGGGGAACAGATACGCAGTATTTT; CDR3 protein: CASSQDQTRGGTDTQYF
J gene: TRBJ2-3; V gene: TRBV29-1; D gene: NA; clone size: many; CDR3 DNA: TGCAGCGTTGGAGGGGTTGGCGGGGGCAGAACGGATACGCAGTATTTT; CDR3 protein: CSVGGVGGGRTDTQYF
J gene: TRBJ2-3; V gene: TRBV20-1; D gene: NA; clone size: many; CDR3 DNA: TGCAGTGCTAGAGGGGGTTCAGGAGATACGCAGTATTTT; CDR3 protein: CSARGGSGDTQYF
J gene: TRBJ2-4; V gene: TRBV7-7; D gene: NA; clone size: many; CDR3 DNA: TGTGCCAGCAGCTTAGAGTTTTCTGGCATTCAGTACTTC; CDR3 protein: CASSLEFSGIQYF
J gene: TRBJ2-7; V gene: TRBV12-3/TRBV12-4; D gene: NA; clone size: few; CDR3 DNA: TGTGCCAGCAGTTTAATGTCCTACGAGCAGTACTTC; CDR3 protein: CASSLMSYEQYF
J gene: TRBJ2-2; V gene: TRBV20-1; D gene: TRBD1; clone size: many; CDR3 DNA: TGCAGTGCTAGATTTCAAAAGGGGGCAGGGGGGAACACCGGGGAGCTGTTTTTT; CDR3 protein: CSARFQKGAGGNTGELFF
J gene: TRBJ2-7; V gene: TRBV11-2; D gene: TRBD2; clone size: few; CDR3 DNA: TGTGCCAGCAGCTCAAGCGGGGGCAATGTAGGGGTGAGGGCCTACGAGCAGTACTTC; CDR3 protein: CASSSSGGNVGVRAYEQYF
J gene: TRBJ1-5; V gene: TRBV7-2; D gene: NA; clone size: NA; CDR3 DNA: TGTGCCAGCAGCTTAGCCAGTTATAGCAATCAGCCCCAGCATTTT; CDR3 protein: CASSLASYSNQPQHF
J gene: TRBJ2-1; V gene: TRBV20-1; D gene: TRBD1; clone size: many; CDR3 DNA: TGCAGTGCTACCCGGGACAGCCTTAATGAGCAGTTCTTC; CDR3 protein: CSATRDSLNEQFF
J gene: TRBJ1-1; V gene: TRBV29-1; D gene: TRBD1; clone size: NA; CDR3 DNA: TGCAGCGTTGAAAGGCGGGGACAGAGCCACACTGAAGCTTTCTTT; CDR3 protein: CSVERRGQSHTEAFF
J gene: TRBJ1-2; V gene: TRBV24-1; D gene: NA; clone size: few; CDR3 DNA: TGTGCCACCAGTGATGGGCACGGCTACACCTTC; CDR3 protein: CATSDGHGYTF
J gene: TRBJ2-1; V gene: TRBV7-9; D gene: NA; clone size: few; CDR3 DNA: TGTGCCAGCAGCTGGGTGGGGAATGAGCAGTTCTTC; CDR3 protein: CASSWVGNEQFF
J gene: TRBJ2-3; V gene: TRBV6-1; D gene: TRBD2; clone size: few; CDR3 DNA: TGTGCCAGCAGTGACATTAGCGGGGGGGCGGATACGCAGTATTTT; CDR3 protein: CASSDISGGADTQYF
J gene: TRBJ2-5; V gene: TRBV7-2; D gene: NA; clone size: NA; CDR3 DNA: TGTGCCAGCAGCTTAGATCCGGGAAAGACCCAGTACTTC; CDR3 protein: CASSLDPGKTQYF
J gene: TRBJ2-1; V gene: TRBV20-1; D gene: TRBD2; clone size: NA; CDR3 DNA: TGCAGTGCTAGAGAGGGACTAGCGGACTACAATGAGCAGTTCTTC; CDR3 protein: CSAREGLADYNEQFF
J gene: TRBJ1-1; V gene: TRBV12-3/TRBV12-4; D gene: NA; clone size: NA; CDR3 DNA: TGTGCCAGCAGTTTAAATGGAAACACTGAAGCTTTCTTT; CDR3 protein: CASSLNGNTEAFF